The 23 T cell receptor beta chains listed next were all sequenced from one sample in a study of T cells in Graves' hyperthyroidism and ophthalmopathy (dated by TCRdb to between 2017 and 2020). Preparation of the library involved multiplex PCR. The instrument was an Illumina HiSeq 2000. The TCR beta CDR3 regions were amplified from RNA transcripts. The first round of RT-PCR for the TCR CDR3 was performed with the HTBI primer set and the Qiagen OneStep RT-PCR kit. TCRdb reran the public reads through fastp at Q25 and MiXCR, keeping productive beta chains. Rows merge per CDR3 protein into single entries with the most common DNA and genes. This sample lists 500,000 or so distinct CDR3 sequences; roughly 15% were detected once. Jointly, the top ten make up about 16% of the sample. What was sequenced was blood. The receptors were sampled from a woman aged 18-29 years with Graves' ophthalmopathy.

Only a few counts were recorded for this clonotype. This may be a read error, as it is one base from a much larger clone. This rearrangement joins TRBV11-2 to TRBJ2-3, with D possibly being TRBD1 (5 bases). V lost 4 bases, J lost 0 bases, and 17 bases lay in between. From germline, CDR1 is SGHAT and CDR2 FQNNGV. CDR3 length equals 17 residues. The CDR3 coding sequence is TGTGCCAGCAGCTCAGTCCCCAGGGTTGTTAGCACAGATACGCAGTATTTT. It yields the protein CASSSVPRVVSTDTQYF.

This clonotype occurred many times. CDR3 sequence (DNA): TGTGCCAGCAGCGACCGGGACAGGGGCTCGGATACGCAGTATTTT. It specifies CASSDRDRGSDTQYF. The chain recombines TRBV11-2 with TRBJ2-3; 10 nucleotides line up with TRBD1. The CDR3 totals 15 residues. CDR1 SGHAT and CDR2 FQNNGV come from the germline V gene. J was trimmed by 6 bases and V by 5 bases; bases with no gene match: 8.

The sample holds many counts of this clonotype. The gene calls are TRBV6-5 and TRBJ2-7, with D tentatively TRBD1 (6 bases). CDR1 MNHEY and CDR2 SVGAGI come from the germline V gene. The ends were cut back, 0 bases at V and 0 bases at J, with 15 bases in the middle. This CDR3 is 17 amino acids long. The CDR3 coding sequence is TGTGCCAGCAGTTACTCGGATACCGACAGGAGCTCCTACGAGCAGTACTTC. Amino acids: CASSYSDTDRSSYEQYF.

This clonotype was detected many times. This chain joins TRBV2 and TRBJ2-7, with 7 bases lining up with TRBD1. CDR1 is SNHLY and CDR2 is FYNNEI in the germline V gene. V lost 7 bases to trimming and J lost 7 bases; unmatched junction nucleotides: 10. The CDR3 is 13 residues long. The CDR3 coding sequence is TGTGCCAGCAAGGGTGAGGGGGCGGGTGAGCAGTACTTC. Translated, it gives CASKGEGAGEQYF.

This clonotype was counted at least ten times. This chain uses TRBV12-3 or TRBV12-4 with TRBJ1-3, with 9 positions matching TRBD1. CDR3 length: 15 amino acids. Losses at the gene ends were 6 bases for V and 3 bases for J; bases not matched to a gene: 6. This CDR3 reads CASSYRGRFGNTIYF. The CDR3 bases are TGTGCCAGCAGCTACAGGGGGCGATTTGGAAACACCATATATTTT.

This clonotype showed up just a few times. The CDR3 spells CASSIDNYSNQPQHF. CDR3 nucleotide sequence: TGTGCCAGTAGTATAGATAATTATAGCAATCAGCCCCAGCATTTT. This chain connects TRBV19 to TRBJ1-5; D is unclear. The germline CDR1 and CDR2 sequences are LNHDA and SQIVND (reference sequence). The ends were cut back, 0 bases at V and 0 bases at J, with 6 bases in the middle. CDR3 length equals 15 residues.

Comment on this clonotype: This sequence may be a read error, since a much larger clone differs from it by one base. The gene calls are TRBV18 and TRBJ2-1; D is ambiguous. The CDR3 covers 15 residues. The germline gives CDR1 KGHSH, CDR2 LQKENI. This CDR3 reads CASSSSYAKNNGQFF. The CDR3 nucleotides are TGTGCCAGCTCATCCTCGTACGCGAAGAACAATGGGCAGTTCTTC.

This clonotype has only a few counts. The chain is built from TRBV9 and TRBJ2-1; 10 bases agree with TRBD2. V gave up 2 bases and J gave up 4 bases; unmatched junction bases: 9. The germline CDR1 and CDR2 sequences are SGDLS and YYNGEE. This CDR3 region has 17 residues. CDR3 DNA sequence: TGTGCCAGCAGCGTTGGGACTAGCGCCACGATTTACAATGAGCAGTTCTTC. It codes for CASSVGTSATIYNEQFF.

This clonotype was found many times. The rearrangement joins TRBV5-1 to TRBJ1-1; 10 bases map to TRBD1. This CDR3 is built from 14 residues. V lost 3 bases to trimming and J lost 5 bases; unmatched junction nucleotides: 4. Per germline, CDR1 SGHRS and CDR2 YFSETQ. The CDR3 protein is CASSWGQGSTEAFF. The CDR3 coding sequence is TGCGCCAGCAGCTGGGGACAGGGGAGTACTGAAGCTTTCTTT.

The chain joins TRBV28 to TRBJ1-3, with D perhaps matching TRBD1 (5 bases). This CDR3 comprises 13 residues. V lost 4 bases to trimming and J lost 1 base, with 5 bases between them. The germline CDR1 and CDR2 sequences are MDHEN and SYDVKM. CDR3 sequence reads: CASSWGSGNTIYF. In nucleotides, the CDR3 is TGTGCCAGCAGTTGGGGGTCTGGAAACACCATATATTTT. Full variable domain (remainder filled in from reference TRBV28 and TRBJ1-3): DVKVTQSSRYLVKRTGEKVFLECVQDMDHENMFWYRQDPGLGLRLIYFSYDVKMKEKGDIPEGYSVSREKKERFSLILESASTNQTSMYLCASSWGSGNTIYFGEGSWLTVV.

This clonotype was seen a handful of times. V and J are TRBV7-9 and TRBJ2-3; the match to TRBD1 covers 10 bases. Losses at the gene ends were 4 bases for V and 8 bases for J; bases not matched to a gene: 3. Germline V lookup: CDR1 SEHNR, CDR2 FQNEAQ (reference sequence). The CDR3 has 13 amino acids. CDR3 bases: TGTGCCAGCAGCTGGGACAGGGGTGGTACGCAGTATTTT. Its protein product is CASSWDRGGTQYF.

This clonotype was observed a few times. V and J are TRBV15 and TRBJ1-2, with D perhaps matching TRBD1 (5 bases). CDR3 size: 16 residues. Germline CDR1 and CDR2: LNHNV and YYDKDF (reference sequence). Trimming pared 3 bases from V and 5 bases from J, leaving 19 bases between. The CDR3 DNA reads as TGTGCCACCAGCAGTCTCAACAGGTACTGGTGGTATGGCTACACCTTC. It is translated as CATSSLNRYWWYGYTF.

This clonotype was seen at least ten times. The gene calls are TRBV3-1 and TRBJ1-1, with D maybe TRBD1 (5 bases). Trimming removed 2 bases from V and 7 bases from J, with 11 bases in between. CDR1 is LGHDT, CDR2 YNNKEL, per germline (reference sequence). This CDR3 is 13 amino acids long. The CDR3: CASSQIVDSEAFF. The DNA for the CDR3 is TGTGCCAGCAGCCAAATTGTTGACAGTGAAGCTTTCTTT.

V and J are TRBV20-1 and TRBJ1-4; the match to TRBD1 covers 8 bases. The CDR3 sequence is 15 residues long. Trimming at V came to 2 bases and at J to 5 bases, leaving 7 bases not matched to a gene. CDR1 is DFQATT and CDR2 is SNEGSKA in the germline V gene (reference sequence). The DNA for the CDR3 is TGCAGTGCTAGACACCGGACAGGGATGAATGAAAAACTGTTTTTT. This sequence encodes CSARHRTGMNEKLFF.

The sample holds many counts of this clonotype. The chain combines TRBV28 with TRBJ2-7, with 7 bases lining up with TRBD2. CDR1 and CDR2 (germline): MDHEN, SYDVKM. The CDR3 contains 14 residues. V lost 6 bases and J lost 0; bases outside the gene matches: 5. CDR3: CASRSGERSYEQYF. For the CDR3, the DNA is TGTGCCAGCAGAAGCGGGGAGCGCTCCTACGAGCAGTACTTC.

This clonotype was observed many times. The chain carries TRBV30 and TRBJ2-7, with a possible D match to TRBD2 (5 bases). With 0 bases removed from V and 2 bases from J, the gap between germline ends came to 11 bases. Germline lookup yields CDR1 GTSNPN and CDR2 SVGIG (reference sequence). This CDR3 contains 14 residues. CDR3 residues: CAWSVLTNPYEQYF. DNA of the CDR3: TGTGCCTGGAGTGTATTGACTAACCCCTACGAGCAGTACTTC.

The chain combines TRBV4-1 with TRBJ2-2; 9 positions agree with TRBD2. With V trimmed by 1 base and J by 4 bases, 4 bases remained unmatched. In germline, CDR1 is MGHRA, CDR2 YSYEKL. The CDR3 is 16 amino acids. CDR3 amino acids: CASSQGAGGVTGELFF. The CDR3 nucleotides read TGCGCCAGCAGCCAAGGGGCGGGGGGGGTCACCGGGGAGCTGTTTTTT.

This clonotype was observed a few times. This sequence joins TRBV20-1 and TRBJ2-7; 7 bases map to TRBD2. The trim removed 2 bases at V and 6 bases at J, leaving 10 bases unmatched. From germline, CDR1 is DFQATT and CDR2 SNEGSKA (reference sequence). This CDR3 spans 14 amino acids. The CDR3 region is CSARTPRTRGEQYF. CDR3 bases: TGCAGTGCTAGAACCCCCCGGACTAGGGGCGAGCAGTACTTC.

This clonotype occurred a few times. This chain joins TRBV5-1 and TRBJ2-7, with 9 bases matching TRBD1. Trimming took 0 bases from V and 4 from J; bases not matched to a gene: 11. CDR1 and CDR2 from the germline V gene are SGHRS and YFSETQ. This CDR3 contains 17 residues. This chain's CDR3 is CASSLGRGQGVAYEQYF. CDR3 coding DNA: TGCGCCAGCAGCTTGGGCCGGGGACAGGGAGTAGCATACGAGCAGTACTTC.

This clonotype was observed many times. This sequence joins TRBV5-1 and TRBJ1-1; tentative D call: TRBD1 (5 bases). CDR1 and CDR2 (germline): SGHRS, YFSETQ. The length of the CDR3 is 15 residues. Trimming removed 4 bases from V and 3 bases from J, with 16 bases in between. The CDR3 reads CASSKGGPRDTEAFF. DNA for the CDR3: TGCGCCAGCAGCAAAGGAGGGCCCAGGGACACTGAAGCTTTCTTT.

This clonotype was seen many times. The rearrangement links TRBV20-1 to TRBJ2-2; D unresolved. Germline V CDR1 and CDR2: DFQATT, SNEGSKA (reference sequence). V was cut by 0 bases and J by 6 bases, with 8 bases left in between. The CDR3 is 13 amino acids. DNA of the CDR3: TGCAGTGCTAGAGATAAAAGTTCCGGGGAGCTGTTTTTT. This gives the protein CSARDKSSGELFF.

As regards this clonotype: With a much larger clone just one base away, this may be a read error. The J gene is TRBJ2-5, the V gene TRBV9; TRBD2 agrees at 8 bases. The ends lost 6 bases at V and 7 bases at J; junction bases unmatched: 11. The CDR3 extends over 14 amino acids. CDR1 and CDR2 from the germline V gene are SGDLS and YYNGEE. The CDR3 spells CASNAPGGGGTQYF. The CDR3 DNA is TGTGCCAGCAACGCTCCGGGAGGGGGAGGGACCCAGTACTTC.

This clonotype was detected many times. The chain joins TRBV28 to TRBJ1-3; D is unclear. The length of the CDR3 is 17 residues. Trimming left V 6 bases short and J 0 bases short, with 18 bases between. CDR1 and CDR2 (germline): MDHEN, SYDVKM. The CDR3 region is CASRLSSGIPSGNTIYF. In DNA, the CDR3 is TGTGCCAGCAGGTTAAGCTCGGGGATCCCCTCTGGAAACACCATATATTTT.